This T cell receptor (beta chain) appears in the sequencing data of a study of cytomegalovirus exposure and HLA in healthy donors. PCR was performed using 60 Vbeta and 13 Jbeta primers. Assay: immunoSEQ multiplex PCR; the TCRdb copy retains only in-frame clones and omits some. The table shows 100,000 to 120,000 clones, with roughly 79% occurring only once. The CDR3 loop spans 11 amino acids. The V end was cut by 1 base, the J end by 11 bases, with 8 bases between. Germline CDR1 is SGHTS and CDR2 is YDEGEE. About this clone itself: The antigen remains undetermined.

Whole-study findings and limits: Rare TCR sequences predominated, though certain public TCRs were found in many donors.

All the people who gave samples were healthy bone marrow donors. Sequenced: PBMCs. This chain connects TRBV5-8 to TRBJ2-3; tentative D call: TRBD2 (6 bases). This TCR derives from a male donor in good health and CMV-seronegative. The chain's CDR3 is CASSLRGGQYF. CDR3 coding DNA: TGTGCCAGCAGCTTGCGGGGAGGGCAGTATTTT.